This entry describes one T cell receptor beta chain. The sample originates from a study of blood T cell repertoires in COVID-19. CDR3 length: 14 residues. Trimming removed 5 bases from V and 6 bases from J, with 16 bases in between. The germline V gene has CDR1 MNHEY and CDR2 SMNVEV (reference sequence). The method was immunoSEQ multiplex PCR; TCRdb's version includes in-frame clones alone and lacks a portion of them. The data show hundreds of thousands of clones, roughly 90% seen once. The J gene is TRBJ1-1, the V gene TRBV27, with D possibly being TRBD1 (5 bases). The sample consisted of peripheral blood. The clonotype comes from an older woman with COVID-19, enrolled during active disease. As DNA, the CDR3 is TGTGCCAGCAGTGTGAGACGGGGGGTAGCTGAAGCTTTCTTT. This encodes CASSVRRGVAEAFF.